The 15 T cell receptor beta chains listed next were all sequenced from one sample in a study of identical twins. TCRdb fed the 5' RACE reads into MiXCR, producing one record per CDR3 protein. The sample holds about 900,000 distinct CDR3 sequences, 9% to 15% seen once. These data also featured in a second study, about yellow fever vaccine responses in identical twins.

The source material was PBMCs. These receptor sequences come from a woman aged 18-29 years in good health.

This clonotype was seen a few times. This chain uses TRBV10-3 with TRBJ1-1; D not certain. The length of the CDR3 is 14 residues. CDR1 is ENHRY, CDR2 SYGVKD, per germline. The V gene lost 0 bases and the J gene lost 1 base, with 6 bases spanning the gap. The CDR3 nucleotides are TGTGCCATCAGTGAGTCGCAAACGAACACTGAAGCTTTCTTT. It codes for CAISESQTNTEAFF.

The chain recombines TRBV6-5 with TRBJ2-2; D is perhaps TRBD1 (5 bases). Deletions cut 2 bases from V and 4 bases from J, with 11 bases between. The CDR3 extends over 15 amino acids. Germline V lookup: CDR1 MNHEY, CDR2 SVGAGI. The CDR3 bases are TGTGCCAGCAGTTACAGGGGTGATATCACCGGGGAGCTGTTTTTT. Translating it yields CASSYRGDITGELFF.

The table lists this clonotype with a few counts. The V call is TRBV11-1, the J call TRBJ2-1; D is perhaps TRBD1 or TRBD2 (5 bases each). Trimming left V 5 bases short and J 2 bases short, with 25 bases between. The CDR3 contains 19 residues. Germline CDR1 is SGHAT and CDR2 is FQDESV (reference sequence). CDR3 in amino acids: CASSQTPGPRTGTYNEQFF. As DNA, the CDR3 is TGTGCCAGCAGCCAAACCCCGGGACCAAGAACGGGTACCTACAATGAGCAGTTCTTC.

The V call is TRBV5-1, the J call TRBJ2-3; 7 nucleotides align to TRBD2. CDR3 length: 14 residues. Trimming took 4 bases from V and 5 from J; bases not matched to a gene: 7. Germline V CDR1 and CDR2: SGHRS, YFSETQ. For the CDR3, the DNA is TGCGCCAGCAGCCCGGCAGGGAGGGAAGATACGCAGTATTTT. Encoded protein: CASSPAGREDTQYF.

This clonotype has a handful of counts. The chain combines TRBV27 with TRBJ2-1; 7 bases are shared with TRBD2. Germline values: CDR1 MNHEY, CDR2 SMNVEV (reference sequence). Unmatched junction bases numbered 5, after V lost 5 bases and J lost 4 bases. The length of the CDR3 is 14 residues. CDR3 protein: CASSGGLVYNEQFF. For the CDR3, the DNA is TGTGCCAGCAGTGGTGGACTAGTATACAATGAGCAGTTCTTC.

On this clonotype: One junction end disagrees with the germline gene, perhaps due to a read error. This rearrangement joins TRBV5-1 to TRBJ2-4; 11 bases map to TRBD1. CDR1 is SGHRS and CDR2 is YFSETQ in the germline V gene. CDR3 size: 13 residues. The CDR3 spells CASSLTGQGASWF. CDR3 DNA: TGCGCCAGCAGCCTAACCGGACAGGGGGCTTCGTGGTTC.

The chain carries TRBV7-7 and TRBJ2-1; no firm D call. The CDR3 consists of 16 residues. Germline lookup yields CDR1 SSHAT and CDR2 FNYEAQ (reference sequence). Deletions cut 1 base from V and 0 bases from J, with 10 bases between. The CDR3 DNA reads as TGTGCCAGCAGCTTAGACTTGTTGAGCTCCTACAATGAGCAGTTCTTC. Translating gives CASSLDLLSSYNEQFF.

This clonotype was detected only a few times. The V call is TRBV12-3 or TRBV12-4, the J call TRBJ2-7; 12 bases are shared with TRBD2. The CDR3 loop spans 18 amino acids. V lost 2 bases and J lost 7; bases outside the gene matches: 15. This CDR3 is CASSLLSRGLAGTTEQYF. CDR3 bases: TGTGCCAGCAGTTTACTGTCCCGAGGACTAGCGGGAACTACGGAGCAGTACTTC.

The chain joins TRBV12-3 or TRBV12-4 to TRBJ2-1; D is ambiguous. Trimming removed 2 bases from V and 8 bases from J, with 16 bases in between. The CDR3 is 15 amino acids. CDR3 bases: TGTGCCAGCAGTTTAAGATCCCCGAGCGTGCATGAGCAGTTCTTC. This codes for CASSLRSPSVHEQFF.

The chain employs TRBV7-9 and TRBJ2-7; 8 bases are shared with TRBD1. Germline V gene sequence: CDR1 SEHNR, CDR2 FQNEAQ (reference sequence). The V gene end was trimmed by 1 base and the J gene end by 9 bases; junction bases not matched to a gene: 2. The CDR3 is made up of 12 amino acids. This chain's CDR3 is CASSLGTGTQYF. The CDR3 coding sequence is TGTGCCAGCAGCTTAGGGACAGGGACGCAGTACTTC.

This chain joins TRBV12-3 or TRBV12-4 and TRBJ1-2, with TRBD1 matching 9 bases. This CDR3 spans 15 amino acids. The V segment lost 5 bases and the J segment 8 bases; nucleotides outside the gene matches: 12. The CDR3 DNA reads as TGTGCCAGCAGTCAACAAACCGGACAGGGGCACGGCTACACCTTC. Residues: CASSQQTGQGHGYTF.

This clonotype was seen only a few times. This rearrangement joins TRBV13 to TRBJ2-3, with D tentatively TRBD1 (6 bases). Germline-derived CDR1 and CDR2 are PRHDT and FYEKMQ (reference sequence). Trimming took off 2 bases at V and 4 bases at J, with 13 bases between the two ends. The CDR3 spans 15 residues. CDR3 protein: CASSLKLQGADTQYF. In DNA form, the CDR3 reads TGTGCCAGCAGCTTAAAACTACAGGGCGCAGATACGCAGTATTTT. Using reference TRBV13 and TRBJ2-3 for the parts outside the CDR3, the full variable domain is AAGVIQSPRHLIKEKRETATLKCYPIPRHDTVYWYQQGPGQDPQFLISFYEKMQSDKGSIPDRFSAQQFSDYHSELNMSSLELGDSALYFCASSLKLQGADTQYFGPGTRLTVL.

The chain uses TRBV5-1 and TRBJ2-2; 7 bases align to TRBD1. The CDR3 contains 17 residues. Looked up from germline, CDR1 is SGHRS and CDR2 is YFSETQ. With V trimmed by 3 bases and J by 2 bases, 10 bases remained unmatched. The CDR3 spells CASSSLGQLDNTGELFF. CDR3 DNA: TGCGCCAGCAGCTCCCTGGGACAGCTAGATAACACCGGGGAGCTGTTTTTT.

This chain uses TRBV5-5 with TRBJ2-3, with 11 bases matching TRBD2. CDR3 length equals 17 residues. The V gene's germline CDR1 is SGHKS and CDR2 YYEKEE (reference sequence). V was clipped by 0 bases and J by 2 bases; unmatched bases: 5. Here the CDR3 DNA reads TGTGCCAGCAGCTTGGCGGCTAGCGGGGGGAACACAGATACGCAGTATTTT. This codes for CASSLAASGGNTDTQYF.

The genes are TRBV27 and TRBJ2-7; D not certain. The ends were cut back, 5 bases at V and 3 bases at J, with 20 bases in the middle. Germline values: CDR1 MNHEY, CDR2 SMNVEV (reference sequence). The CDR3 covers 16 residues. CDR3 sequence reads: CASSGDLLTGFYEQYF. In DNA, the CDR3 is TGTGCCAGCAGTGGGGATCTACTTACTGGGTTCTACGAGCAGTACTTC.